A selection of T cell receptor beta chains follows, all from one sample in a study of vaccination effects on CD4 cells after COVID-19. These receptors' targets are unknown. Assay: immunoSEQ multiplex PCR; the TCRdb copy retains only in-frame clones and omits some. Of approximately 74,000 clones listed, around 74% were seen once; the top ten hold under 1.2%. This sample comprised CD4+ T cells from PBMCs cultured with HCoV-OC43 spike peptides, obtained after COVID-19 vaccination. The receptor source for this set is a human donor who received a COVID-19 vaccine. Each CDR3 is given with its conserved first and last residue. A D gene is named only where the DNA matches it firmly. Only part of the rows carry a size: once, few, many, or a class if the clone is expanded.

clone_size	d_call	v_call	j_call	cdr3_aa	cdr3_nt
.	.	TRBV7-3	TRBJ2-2	CASSFVGGDPNTGELFF	TGTGCCAGCAGCTTCGTCGGCGGGGATCCGAACACCGGGGAGCTGTTTTTT
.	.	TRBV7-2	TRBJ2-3	CASSSRGGGNTDTQYF	TGTGCCAGCAGCTCCCGGGGTGGAGGAAACACAGATACGCAGTATTTT
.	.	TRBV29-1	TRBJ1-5	CSVGNQPQHF	TGCAGCGTTGGCAATCAGCCCCAGCATTTT
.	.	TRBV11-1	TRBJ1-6	CASSSQAGTPLHF	TGTGCCAGCAGCTCGCAGGCGGGGACACCCCTCCACTTT
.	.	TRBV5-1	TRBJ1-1	CASSWDSSEAFF	TGCGCCAGCAGCTGGGACTCTTCTGAAGCTTTCTTT
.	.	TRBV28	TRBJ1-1	CASRTIRMNTEAFF	TGTGCCAGCAGGACCATACGAATGAACACTGAAGCTTTCTTT
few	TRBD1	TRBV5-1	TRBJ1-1	CASSSRTGGTEAFF	TGCGCCAGCAGCTCAAGGACAGGGGGCACTGAAGCTTTCTTT
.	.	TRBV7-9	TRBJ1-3	CASSLALVQSGNTIYF	TGTGCCAGCAGCTTAGCGCTAGTACAGTCTGGAAACACCATATATTTT
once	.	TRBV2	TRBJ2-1	CASSFNEQFF	TGTGCCAGCAGTTTCAATGAGCAGTTCTTC
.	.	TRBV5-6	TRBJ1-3	CASSPVLGNTIYF	TGTGCCAGCAGCCCCGTCCTTGGAAACACCATATATTTT
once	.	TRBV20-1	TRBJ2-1	CSARREGEQFF	TGCAGTGCTAGGAGAGAGGGAGAGCAGTTCTTC
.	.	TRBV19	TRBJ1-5	CASRDRSNQPQHF	TGTGCCAGTAGGGACCGAAGCAATCAGCCCCAGCATTTT
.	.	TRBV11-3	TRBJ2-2	CASSFTGGAGELFF	TGTGCCAGCAGCTTTACCGGAGGGGCCGGGGAGCTGTTTTTT
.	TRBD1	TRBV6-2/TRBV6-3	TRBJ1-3	CASSYSSGGLSGNTIYF	TGTGCCAGCAGTTACTCGTCAGGGGGACTCTCTGGAAACACCATATATTTT
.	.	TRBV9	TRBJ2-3	CASSVVALTDTQYF	TGTGCCAGCAGCGTAGTGGCTCTCACAGATACGCAGTATTTT
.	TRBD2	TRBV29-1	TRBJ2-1	CSVEERLAGYNEQFF	TGCAGCGTTGAAGAGAGGCTAGCGGGGTACAATGAGCAGTTCTTC
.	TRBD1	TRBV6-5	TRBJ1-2	CASSAGVGQGYGYTF	TGTGCCAGCAGCGCGGGGGTCGGACAGGGCTATGGCTACACCTTC
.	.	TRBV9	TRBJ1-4	CASSVAPTTNEKLFF	TGTGCCAGCAGCGTAGCGCCAACAACTAATGAAAAACTGTTTTTT
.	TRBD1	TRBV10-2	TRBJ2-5	CASNPTGQGARETQYF	TGCGCCAGCAACCCAACGGGACAGGGGGCCCGGGAGACCCAGTACTTC
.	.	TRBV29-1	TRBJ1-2	CSVDRRGGYGYTF	TGCAGCGTTGACCGCAGGGGAGGCTATGGCTACACCTTC
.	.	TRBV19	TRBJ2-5	CASSIKVRVSETQYF	TGTGCCAGTAGTATTAAAGTACGGGTATCGGAGACCCAGTACTTC
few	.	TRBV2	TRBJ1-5	CASSDPNQPQHF	TGTGCCAGCAGTGACCCCAATCAGCCCCAGCATTTT
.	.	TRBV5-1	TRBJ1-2	CASSLVQGGNGYTF	TGCGCCAGCAGCTTGGTGCAGGGAGGGAACGGCTACACCTTC
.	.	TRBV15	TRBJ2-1	CATSRDPAPRSNEQFF	TGTGCCACCAGCAGAGATCCGGCGCCCCGGTCGAATGAGCAGTTCTTC
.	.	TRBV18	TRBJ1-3	CASSTVGPSSGNTIYF	TGTGCCAGCTCGACTGTGGGACCCAGCTCTGGAAACACCATATATTTT
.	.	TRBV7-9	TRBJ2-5	CASSLSGIQETQYF	TGTGCCAGCAGCTTATCCGGAATCCAAGAGACCCAGTACTTC
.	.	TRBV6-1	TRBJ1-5	CASSERWAQHF	TGTGCCAGCAGTGAAAGGTGGGCCCAGCATTTT
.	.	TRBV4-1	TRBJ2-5	CASSQAAYSGTQYF	TGCGCCAGCAGCCAAGCCGCCTATTCGGGGACCCAGTACTTC
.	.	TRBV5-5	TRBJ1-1	CASRPEGGWAEAFF	TGTGCCAGCAGACCGGAGGGGGGTTGGGCTGAAGCTTTCTTT
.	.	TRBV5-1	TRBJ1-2	CASSHGADYGYTF	TGCGCCAGCAGCCACGGCGCGGACTATGGCTACACCTTC
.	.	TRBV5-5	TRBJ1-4	CASSLWLGGVNEKLFF	TGTGCCAGCAGCTTGTGGCTGGGGGGCGTCAATGAAAAACTGTTTTTT
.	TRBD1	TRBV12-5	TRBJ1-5	CASGPGQGLDSNQPQHF	TGTGCTAGTGGCCCCGGACAGGGGTTAGATAGCAATCAGCCCCAGCATTTT
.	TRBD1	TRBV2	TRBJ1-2	CASSEARQGAGGYTF	TGTGCCAGCAGTGAAGCTCGACAGGGGGCCGGTGGCTACACCTTC
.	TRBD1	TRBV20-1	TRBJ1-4	CSPGTGNF	TGCAGCCCCGGGACAGGGAATTTT
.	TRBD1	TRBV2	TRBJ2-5	CAAGDRGETQYF	TGTGCCGCCGGGGACAGGGGAGAGACCCAGTACTTC
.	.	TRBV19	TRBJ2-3	CASSIEVEGTQYF	TGTGCCAGTAGTATAGAAGTAGAGGGTACGCAGTATTTT
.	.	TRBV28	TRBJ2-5	CASTQGAQETQYF	TGTGCCAGCACCCAAGGGGCTCAAGAGACCCAGTACTTC
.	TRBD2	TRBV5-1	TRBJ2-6	CASSNSGVGANVLTF	TGCGCCAGCAGTAATAGCGGGGTTGGGGCCAACGTCCTGACTTTC
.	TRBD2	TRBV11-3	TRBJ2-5	CASSISFAGGRETQYF	TGTGCCAGCAGCATCTCCTTTGCGGGGGGGAGGGAGACCCAGTACTTC
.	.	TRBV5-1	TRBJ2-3	CASSFGVVNTDTQYF	TGCGCCAGCAGCTTCGGGGTTGTAAACACAGATACGCAGTATTTT
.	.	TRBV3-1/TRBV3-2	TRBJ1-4	CASSQDRQLFF	TGTGCCAGCAGCCAAGACCGGCAACTGTTTTTT
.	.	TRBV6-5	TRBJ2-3	CASRPYRQSTDTQYF	TGTGCCAGCAGACCATACCGACAGTCCACAGATACGCAGTATTTT
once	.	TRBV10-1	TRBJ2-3	CASSEAGVTRKGQYF	TGCGCCAGCAGTGAGGCTGGGGTTACAAGAAAAGGGCAGTATTTT
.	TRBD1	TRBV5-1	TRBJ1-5	CASSLAGRDSGQPQHF	TGCGCCAGCAGCTTGGCAGGGCGGGACAGCGGACAGCCCCAGCATTTT
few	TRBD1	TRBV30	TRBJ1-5	CAWSGGFNQPQHF	TGTGCCTGGTCAGGGGGCTTCAATCAGCCCCAGCATTTT
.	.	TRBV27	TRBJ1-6	CASRGGASYNSPLHF	TGTGCCAGCAGGGGGGGCGCATCATATAATTCACCCCTCCACTTT
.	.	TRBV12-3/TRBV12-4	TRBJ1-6	CASSFFPSPLHF	TGTGCCAGCAGTTTCTTTCCTTCACCCCTCCACTTT
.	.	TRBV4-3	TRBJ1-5	CASSQEGYNQPQHF	TGCGCCAGCAGCCAAGAGGGATACAATCAGCCCCAGCATTTT
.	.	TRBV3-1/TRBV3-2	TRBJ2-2	CASSQQVSNTGELFF	TGTGCCAGCAGCCAACAAGTCAGTAACACCGGGGAGCTGTTTTTT
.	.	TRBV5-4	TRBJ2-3	CASSSQGLDTQYF	TGTGCCAGCAGCTCCCAGGGTTTGGATACGCAGTATTTT
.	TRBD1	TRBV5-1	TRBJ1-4	CASSLVGQGAANEKLFF	TGCGCCAGCAGCTTGGTGGGACAGGGGGCAGCGAATGAAAAACTGTTTTTT
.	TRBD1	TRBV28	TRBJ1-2	CASSNYRGYGHGYTF	TGTGCCAGCAGTAACTACAGGGGGTATGGGCATGGCTACACCTTC
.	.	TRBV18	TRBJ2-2	CASSRGNTGELFF	TGTGCCAGCTCACGGGGAAACACCGGGGAGCTGTTTTTT
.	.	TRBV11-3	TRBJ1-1	CASSLGPGRGEAFF	TGTGCCAGCAGCTTAGGTCCGGGAAGGGGTGAAGCTTTCTTT
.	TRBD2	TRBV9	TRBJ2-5	CASSVGLGAGGKETQYF	TGTGCCAGCAGCGTTGGACTGGGAGCGGGGGGGAAAGAGACCCAGTACTTC
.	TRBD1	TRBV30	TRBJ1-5	CAWSSPGQFNQPQHF	TGTGCCTGGAGTTCCCCGGGACAGTTCAATCAGCCCCAGCATTTT
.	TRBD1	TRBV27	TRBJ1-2	CASSSRTGPAINYGYTF	TGTGCCAGCAGTTCGAGGACAGGGCCAGCAATTAACTATGGCTACACCTTC